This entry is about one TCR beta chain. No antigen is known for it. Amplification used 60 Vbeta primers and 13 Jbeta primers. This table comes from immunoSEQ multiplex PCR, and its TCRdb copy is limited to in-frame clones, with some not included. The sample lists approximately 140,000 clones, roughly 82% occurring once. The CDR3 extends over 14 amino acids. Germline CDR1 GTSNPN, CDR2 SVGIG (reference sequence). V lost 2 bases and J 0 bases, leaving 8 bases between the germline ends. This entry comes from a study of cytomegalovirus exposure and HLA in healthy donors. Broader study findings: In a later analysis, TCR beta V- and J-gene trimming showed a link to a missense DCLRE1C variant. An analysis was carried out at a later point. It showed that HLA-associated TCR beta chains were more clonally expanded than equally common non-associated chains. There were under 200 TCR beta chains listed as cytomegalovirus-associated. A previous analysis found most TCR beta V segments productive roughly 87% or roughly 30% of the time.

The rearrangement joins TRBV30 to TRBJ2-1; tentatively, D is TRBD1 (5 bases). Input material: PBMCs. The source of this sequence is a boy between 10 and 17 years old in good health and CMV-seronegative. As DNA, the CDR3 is TGTGCCTGGAGTTTCAGGGTCTCCTACAATGAGCAGTTCTTC. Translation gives CAWSFRVSYNEQFF.